The clone carrying this T cell receptor (beta chain) was detected many times. No antigen is known for it. The CDR3 extends over 17 amino acids. Looked up from germline, CDR1 is SGHTA and CDR2 is FQGNSA. Germline trimming cut 7 bases from V and 2 bases from J; bases unmatched to any gene: 13. One entry per CDR3 protein, called by TCRdb with MiXCR from the reads. The table shows fewer than 300,000 distinct CDR3 sequences, with more than 20% occurring only once. The data derive from a study of T cell repertoires in cytomegalovirus infection. Findings and caveats of the study: Clonotypes of TCR beta that were HLA-C-restricted and CMV-specific dominated the ex vivo response.

Input material: PBMCs. The chain carries TRBV7-2 and TRBJ2-2; 7 bases are shared with TRBD1. The source of this sequence is a human donor in good health (CMV status not recorded). Some clones in this sample may be carry-over from other donors' samples. In DNA, the CDR3 is TGTGCCAGCAACTTTCCTTTGGGACAGAGAAACACCGGGGAGCTGTTTTTT. Its protein product is CASNFPLGQRNTGELFF.